This T cell receptor beta chain emerged from a study of PD-1 blockade in classical Hodgkin lymphoma. General study points: CD4+ TCR diversity, unlike CD8+, rose significantly by C4D1. The authors have not defined what causes the repertoire differences, possibly disease activity or prior therapy.

Comments on this clone: As yet, its antigen is unknown.

Trimming cost V 6 bases and J 3 bases; bases outside gene matches: 6. This CDR3 comprises 14 residues. Germline-derived CDR1 and CDR2 are SNHLY and FYNNEI. Every one of the patients relapsed after autologous stem cell transplantation (brentuximab vedotin exposure was variable). Profiling relied on immunoSEQ multiplex PCR, and the TCRdb table lists in-frame clones only, not all of them. The sample carries 14,000 to 15,000 clones, 55% to 65% recorded once. The rearrangement uses TRBV2 and TRBJ2-3, with TRBD1 identical over 7 bases. The receptor comes from a human donor with classical Hodgkin lymphoma. The source material was peripheral blood mononuclear cells (PBMCs), sampled at baseline. CDR3 nucleotides: TGTGCCAGCAGCAGACAGGGACGGACAGATACGCAGTATTTT. This gives the protein CASSRQGRTDTQYF.